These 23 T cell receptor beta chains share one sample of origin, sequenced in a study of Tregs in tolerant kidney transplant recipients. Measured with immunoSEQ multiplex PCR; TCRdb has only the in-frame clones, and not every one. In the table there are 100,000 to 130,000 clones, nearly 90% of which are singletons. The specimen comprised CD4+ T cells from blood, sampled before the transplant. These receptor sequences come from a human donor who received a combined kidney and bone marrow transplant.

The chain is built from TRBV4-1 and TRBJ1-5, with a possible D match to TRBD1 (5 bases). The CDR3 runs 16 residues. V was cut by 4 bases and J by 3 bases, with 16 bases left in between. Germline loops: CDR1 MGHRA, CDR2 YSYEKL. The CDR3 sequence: CASSLSGGFTNQPQHF. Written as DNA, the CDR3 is TGCGCCAGCAGCCTTTCGGGGGGGTTTACCAATCAGCCCCAGCATTTT.

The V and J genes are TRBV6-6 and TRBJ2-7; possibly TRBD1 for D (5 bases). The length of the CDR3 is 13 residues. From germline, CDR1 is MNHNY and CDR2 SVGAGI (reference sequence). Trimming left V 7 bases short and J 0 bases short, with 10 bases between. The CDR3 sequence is CASTGPRSYEQYF. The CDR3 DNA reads TGTGCCAGCACAGGGCCCCGCTCCTACGAGCAGTACTTC.

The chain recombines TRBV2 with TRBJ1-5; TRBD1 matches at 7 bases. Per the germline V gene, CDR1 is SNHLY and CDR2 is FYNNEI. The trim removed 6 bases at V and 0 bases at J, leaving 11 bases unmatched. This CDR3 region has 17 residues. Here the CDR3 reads CASRAGGSFYSNQPQHF. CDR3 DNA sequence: TGTGCCAGCAGGGCAGGGGGGTCCTTTTATAGCAATCAGCCCCAGCATTTT.

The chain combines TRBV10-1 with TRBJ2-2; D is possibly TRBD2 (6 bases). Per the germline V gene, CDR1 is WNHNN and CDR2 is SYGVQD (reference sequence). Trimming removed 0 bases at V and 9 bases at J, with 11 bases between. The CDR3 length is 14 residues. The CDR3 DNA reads TGCGCCAGCAGTGAGTCAGGCGGAGGGAGGGAGCTGTTTTTT. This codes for CASSESGGGRELFF.

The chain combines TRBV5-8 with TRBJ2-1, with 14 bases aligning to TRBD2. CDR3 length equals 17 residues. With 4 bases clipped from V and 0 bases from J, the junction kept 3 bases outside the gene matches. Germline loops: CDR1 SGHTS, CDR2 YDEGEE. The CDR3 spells CASSTGTSGGSYNEQFF. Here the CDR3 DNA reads TGTGCCAGCAGCACAGGGACTAGCGGGGGCTCCTACAATGAGCAGTTCTTC.

The CDR3 DNA sequence: TGTGCCAGCAGCTCTTATTCCGGGACAGGTTCCTACAATGAGCAGTTCTTC. Translating it yields CASSSYSGTGSYNEQFF. The V and J genes are TRBV11-2 and TRBJ2-1; 8 nucleotides line up with TRBD1. Germline loops: CDR1 SGHAT, CDR2 FQNNGV. The CDR3 runs to 17 residues. V was pared by 4 bases and J by 1 base, with 9 bases of the junction left unmatched.

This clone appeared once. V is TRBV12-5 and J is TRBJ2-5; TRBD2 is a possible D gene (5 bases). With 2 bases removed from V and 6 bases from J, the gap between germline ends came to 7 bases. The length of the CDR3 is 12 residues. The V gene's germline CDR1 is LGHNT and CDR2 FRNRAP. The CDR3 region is CASGLTGKTQYF. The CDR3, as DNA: TGTGCTAGTGGTTTGACGGGGAAGACCCAGTACTTC.

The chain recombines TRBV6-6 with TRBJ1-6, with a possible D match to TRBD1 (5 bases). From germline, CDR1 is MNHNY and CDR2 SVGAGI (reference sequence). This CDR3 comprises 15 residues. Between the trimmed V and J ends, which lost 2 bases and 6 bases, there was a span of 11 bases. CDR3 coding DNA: TGTGCCAGCAGTTACGGCCAGGGTGGTAATTCACCCCTCCACTTT. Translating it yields CASSYGQGGNSPLHF.

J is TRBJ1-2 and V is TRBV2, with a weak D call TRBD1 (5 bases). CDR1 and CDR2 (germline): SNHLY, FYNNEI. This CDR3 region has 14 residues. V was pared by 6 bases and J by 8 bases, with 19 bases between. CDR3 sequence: CASSGSGGLEGYTF. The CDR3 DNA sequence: TGTGCCAGCAGCGGCTCCGGGGGACTAGAGGGCTACACCTTC.

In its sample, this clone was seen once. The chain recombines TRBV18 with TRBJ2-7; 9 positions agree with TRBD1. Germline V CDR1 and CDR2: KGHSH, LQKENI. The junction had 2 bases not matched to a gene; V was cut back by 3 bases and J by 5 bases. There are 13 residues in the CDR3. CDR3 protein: CASSPGTGNEQYF. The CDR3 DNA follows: TGTGCCAGCTCACCCGGGACAGGGAACGAGCAGTACTTC.

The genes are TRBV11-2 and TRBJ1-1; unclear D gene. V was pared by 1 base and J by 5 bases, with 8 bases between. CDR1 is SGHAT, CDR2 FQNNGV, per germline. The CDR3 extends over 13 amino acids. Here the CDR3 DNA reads TGTGCCAGCAGCTTAGTTGGGAGAACTGAAGCTTTCTTT. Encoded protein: CASSLVGRTEAFF.

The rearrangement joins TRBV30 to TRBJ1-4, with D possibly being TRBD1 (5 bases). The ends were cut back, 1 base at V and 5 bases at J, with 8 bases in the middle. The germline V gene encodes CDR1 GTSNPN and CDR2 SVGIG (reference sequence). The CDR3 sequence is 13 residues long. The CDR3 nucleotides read TGTGCCTGGAGTGAGACAGCAAATGAAAAACTGTTTTTT. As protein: CAWSETANEKLFF.

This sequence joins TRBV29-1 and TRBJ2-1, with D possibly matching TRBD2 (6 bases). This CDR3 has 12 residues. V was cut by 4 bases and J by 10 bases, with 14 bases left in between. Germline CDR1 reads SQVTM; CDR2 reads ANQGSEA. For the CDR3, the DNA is TGCAGCGTTGGCTTGGCGGGGCGGGAGCAGTTCTTC. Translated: CSVGLAGREQFF.

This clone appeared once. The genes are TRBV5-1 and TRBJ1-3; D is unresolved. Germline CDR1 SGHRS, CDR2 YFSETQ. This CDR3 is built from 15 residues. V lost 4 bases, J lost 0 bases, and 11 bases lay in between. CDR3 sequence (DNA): TGCGCCAGCAGCGTTCGGGCGGGCTCTGGAAACACCATATATTTT. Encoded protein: CASSVRAGSGNTIYF.

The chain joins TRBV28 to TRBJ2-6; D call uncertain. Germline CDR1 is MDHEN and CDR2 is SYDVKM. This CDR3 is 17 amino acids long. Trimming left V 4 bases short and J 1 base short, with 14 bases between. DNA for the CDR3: TGTGCCAGCAGTTGGTCTCGAAGCCGATCTGGGGCCAACGTCCTGACTTTC. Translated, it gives CASSWSRSRSGANVLTF.

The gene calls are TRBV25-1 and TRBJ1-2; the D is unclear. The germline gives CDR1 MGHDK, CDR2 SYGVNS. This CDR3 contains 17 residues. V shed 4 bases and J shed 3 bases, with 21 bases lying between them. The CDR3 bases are TGTGCCAGCAGTGCTGAAGGGCGCCGAGGGTGGGACTATGGCTACACCTTC. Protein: CASSAEGRRGWDYGYTF.

CDR3 DNA: TGCGCCAGCAGCCAAGAGACTAGCGGGAGTGGGACAGATACGCAGTATTTT. Translating it yields CASSQETSGSGTDTQYF. The V gene is TRBV4-3, the J gene TRBJ2-3; TRBD2 matches 12 bases. The V gene end was trimmed by 0 bases and the J gene end by 3 bases; junction bases not matched to a gene: 4. Per germline, CDR1 LGHNA and CDR2 YSLEER. The CDR3 contains 17 residues.

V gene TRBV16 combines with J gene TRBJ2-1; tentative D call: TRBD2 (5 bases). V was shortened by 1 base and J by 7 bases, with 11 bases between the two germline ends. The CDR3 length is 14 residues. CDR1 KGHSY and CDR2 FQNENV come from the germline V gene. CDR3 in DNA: TGTGCCAGCAGCCAATTGCGGGCATCGAATGAGCAGTTCTTC. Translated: CASSQLRASNEQFF.

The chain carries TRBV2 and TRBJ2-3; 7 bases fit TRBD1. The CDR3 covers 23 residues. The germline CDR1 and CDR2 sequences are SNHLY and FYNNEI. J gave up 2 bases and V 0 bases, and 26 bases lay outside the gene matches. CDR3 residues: CASSEALLAGGIRQGQITDTQYF. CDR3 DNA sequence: TGTGCCAGCAGTGAAGCGCTTCTGGCTGGGGGAATCAGACAGGGCCAAATCACAGATACGCAGTATTTT.

DNA of the CDR3: TGTGCCAGCAGCCAAGAGGTGGCGGGGGGGCAAGAGACCCAGTACTTC. It specifies CASSQEVAGGQETQYF. The V gene is TRBV4-2, the J gene TRBJ2-5; 9 nucleotides align to TRBD2. CDR3 length: 16 amino acids. Germline CDR1 reads LGHNA; CDR2 reads YNFKEQ. Germline trimming cut 0 bases from V and 2 bases from J; bases unmatched to any gene: 4.

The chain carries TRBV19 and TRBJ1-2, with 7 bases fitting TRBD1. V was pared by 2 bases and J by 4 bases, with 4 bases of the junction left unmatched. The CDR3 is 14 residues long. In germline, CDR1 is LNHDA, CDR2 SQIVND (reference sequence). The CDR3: CASSILAGGYGYTF. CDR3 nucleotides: TGTGCCAGTAGTATATTAGCAGGGGGCTATGGCTACACCTTC.

The CDR3 here is CASSLDGTSQETQYF. Written as DNA, the CDR3 is TGTGCCAGCAGCTTAGATGGGACTAGCCAAGAGACCCAGTACTTC. This chain connects TRBV11-2 to TRBJ2-5; 8 positions match TRBD2. Trimming at V came to 0 bases and at J to 1 base, leaving 1 base not matched to a gene. Germline-derived CDR1 and CDR2 are SGHAT and FQNNGV. The CDR3 extends over 15 amino acids.

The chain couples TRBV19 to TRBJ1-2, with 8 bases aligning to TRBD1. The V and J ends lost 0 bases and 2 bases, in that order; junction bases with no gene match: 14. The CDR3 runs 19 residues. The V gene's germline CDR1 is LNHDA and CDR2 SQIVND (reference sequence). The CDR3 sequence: CASSIDLGSQGASNYGYTF. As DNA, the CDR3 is TGTGCCAGTAGTATAGATCTTGGGTCGCAGGGGGCGTCGAACTATGGCTACACCTTC. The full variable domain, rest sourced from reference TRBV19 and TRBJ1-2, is DGGITQSPKYLFRKEGQNVTLSCEQNLNHDAMYWYRQDPGQGLRLIYYSQIVNDFQKGDIAEGYSVSREKKESFPLTVTSAQKNPTAFYLCASSIDLGSQGASNYGYTFGSGTRLTVV.